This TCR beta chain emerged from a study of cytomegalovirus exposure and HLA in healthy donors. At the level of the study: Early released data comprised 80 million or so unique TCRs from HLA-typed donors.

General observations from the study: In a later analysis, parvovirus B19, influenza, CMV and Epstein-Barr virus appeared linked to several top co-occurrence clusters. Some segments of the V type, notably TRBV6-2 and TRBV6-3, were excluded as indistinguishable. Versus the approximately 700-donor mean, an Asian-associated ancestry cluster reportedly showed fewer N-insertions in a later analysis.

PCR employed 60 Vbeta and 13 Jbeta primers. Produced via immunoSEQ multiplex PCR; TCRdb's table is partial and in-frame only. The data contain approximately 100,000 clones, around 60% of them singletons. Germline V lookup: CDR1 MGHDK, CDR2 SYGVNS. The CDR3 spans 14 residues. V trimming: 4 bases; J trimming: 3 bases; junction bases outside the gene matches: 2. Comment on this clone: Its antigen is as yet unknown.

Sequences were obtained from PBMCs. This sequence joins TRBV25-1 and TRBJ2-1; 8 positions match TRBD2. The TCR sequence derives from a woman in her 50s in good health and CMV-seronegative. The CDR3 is CASSGREVYNEQFF. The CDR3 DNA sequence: TGTGCCAGCAGTGGGCGGGAGGTCTACAATGAGCAGTTCTTC.